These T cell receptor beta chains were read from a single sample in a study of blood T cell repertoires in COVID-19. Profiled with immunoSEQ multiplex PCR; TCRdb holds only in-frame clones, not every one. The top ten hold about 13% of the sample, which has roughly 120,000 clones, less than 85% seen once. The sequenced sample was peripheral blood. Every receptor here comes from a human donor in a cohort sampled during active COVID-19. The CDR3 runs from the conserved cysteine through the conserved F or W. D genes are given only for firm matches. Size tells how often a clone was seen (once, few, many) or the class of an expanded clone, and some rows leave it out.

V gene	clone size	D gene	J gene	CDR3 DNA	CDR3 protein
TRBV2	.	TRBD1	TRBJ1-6	TGTGCCAGCAGTGGTAGGCGACAGGGCGGCAATTCACCCCTCCACTTT	CASSGRRQGGNSPLHF
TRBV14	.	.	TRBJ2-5	TGTGCCAGCAGTTACGGACTAAAAGAGACCCAGTACTTC	CASSYGLKETQYF
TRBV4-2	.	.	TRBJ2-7	TGTGCCAGCAGCCAAGATGAAGACGGGGGTAATAACTACGAGCAGTACTTC	CASSQDEDGGNNYEQYF
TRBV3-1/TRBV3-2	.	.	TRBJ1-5	TGTGCCAGCAGCCACGGGGGGTGGCCCCAGCATTTT	CASSHGGWPQHF
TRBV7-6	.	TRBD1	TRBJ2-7	TGTGCCAGCAGCTCGTTCCGGGACAGGGCCTCCTACGAGCAGTACTTC	CASSSFRDRASYEQYF
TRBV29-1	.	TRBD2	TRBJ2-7	TGCAGCGTAAGCCCCCCACTAGCGGGGGAGCAGTACTTC	CSVSPPLAGEQYF
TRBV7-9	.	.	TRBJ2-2	TGTGCCAGCAGCTGGGGCGGGGACACCGGGGAGCTGTTTTTT	CASSWGGDTGELFF
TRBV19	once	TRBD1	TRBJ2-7	TGTGCCAGTAAAGCCGGGCCCGAACCTGGGGACAGGGGCACCTACGAGCAGTACTTC	CASKAGPEPGDRGTYEQYF
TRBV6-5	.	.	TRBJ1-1	TGTGCCAGCATGTTTGCCCCCATAAGGAGTACTGAAGCTTTCTTT	CASMFAPIRSTEAFF
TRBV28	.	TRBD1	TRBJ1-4	TGTGCCAGCAGTGAACAGGGGGGTGGTGAAAAACTGTTTTTT	CASSEQGGGEKLFF
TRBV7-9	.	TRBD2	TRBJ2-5	TGTGCCAGCAGCTTTTCGACTAGCGGGGACCAAGAGACCCAGTACTTC	CASSFSTSGDQETQYF
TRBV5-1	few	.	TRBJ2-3	TGCGCCAGCAGGAACAGGGCCACAGATACGCAGTATTTT	CASRNRATDTQYF
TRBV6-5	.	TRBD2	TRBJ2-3	TGTGCCAGCAGTTACTCTGAACTAGCGGATCCGGATACGCAGTATTTT	CASSYSELADPDTQYF
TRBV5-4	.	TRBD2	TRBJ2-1	TGTGCCAGCAGCCCAGTGGGCGGGGGTACCTACAATGAGCAGTTCTTC	CASSPVGGGTYNEQFF
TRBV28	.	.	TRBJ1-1	TGTGCCAGCAGTTCAGGGGAGACTTGGAACACTGAAGCTTTCTTT	CASSSGETWNTEAFF
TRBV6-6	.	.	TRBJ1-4	TGTGCCAGCAGTACGGGGGTTATTGAAAAACTGTTTTTT	CASSTGVIEKLFF
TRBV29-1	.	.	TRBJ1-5	TGCAGCGTTCAGGGTGCGAATCAGCCCCAGCATTTT	CSVQGANQPQHF
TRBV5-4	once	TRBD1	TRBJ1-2	TGTGCCAGCAGCTTGGATCCAGGGGGTACCTATGGCTACACCTTC	CASSLDPGGTYGYTF
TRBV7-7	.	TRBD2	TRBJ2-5	TGTGCCAGCAGCTTAGGGGGGGCAGCGGGGGCCCAAGAGACCCAGTACTTC	CASSLGGAAGAQETQYF
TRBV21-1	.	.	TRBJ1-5	TGTGCCAGCACGTTGGGGAGGGAGGACAATCAGCCCCAGCATTTT	CASTLGREDNQPQHF
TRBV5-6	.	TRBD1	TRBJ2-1	TGTGCCAGCATACCGACAGGGGTCTCCTACAATGAGCAGTTCTTC	CASIPTGVSYNEQFF
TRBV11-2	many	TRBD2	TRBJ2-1	TGTGCCAGCAGCTTAGCAGCGGGGGGGTTGAGCTCCTACAATGAGCAGTTCTTC	CASSLAAGGLSSYNEQFF
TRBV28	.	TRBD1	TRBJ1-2	TGTGCCAGCAGGAGGACAGGGGCCTGGGGCTACACCTTC	CASRRTGAWGYTF
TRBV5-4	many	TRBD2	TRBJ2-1	TGTGCCAGCAGCTACGGACTAGCGGGGGGGCTGAGTGAGCAGTTCTTC	CASSYGLAGGLSEQFF
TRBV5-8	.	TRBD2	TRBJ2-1	TGTGCCAGCAGCTTGGAAGGGACTAGCGGGGGGGCCCTCAATGAGCAGTTCTTC	CASSLEGTSGGALNEQFF
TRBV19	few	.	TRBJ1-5	TGTGCCAGTAGTAGCGTCCTGGGGGCTCAGCCCCAGCATTTT	CASSSVLGAQPQHF
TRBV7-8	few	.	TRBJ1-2	TGTGCCAGCAGCTTAGACGGCCTAGCTAACTATGGCTACACCTTC	CASSLDGLANYGYTF
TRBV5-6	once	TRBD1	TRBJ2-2	TGTGCCAGCAACCAGGGGGTTACGAACACCGGGGAGCTGTTTTTT	CASNQGVTNTGELFF
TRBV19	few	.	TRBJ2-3	TGTGCCAGTAGTACTGCGGTACCTGATACGCAGTATTTT	CASSTAVPDTQYF
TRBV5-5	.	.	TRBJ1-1	TGTGCCAGCAGCGAGGACAGAGGCGGAACTGAAGCTTTCTTT	CASSEDRGGTEAFF
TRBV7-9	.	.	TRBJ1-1	TGTGCCAGCAGCCCTAGGTCCAGTCGCACTGAAGCTTTCTTT	CASSPRSSRTEAFF
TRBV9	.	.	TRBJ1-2	TGTGCCAGCAGCTCAACCACAGGTGGGGCGGAAGGCTACACCTTC	CASSSTTGGAEGYTF
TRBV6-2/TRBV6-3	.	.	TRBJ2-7	TGTGCCAGCAGTTACTCTTCGGGACTTTCCTCCCTCGAGCAGTACTTC	CASSYSSGLSSLEQYF
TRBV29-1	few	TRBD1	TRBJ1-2	TGCAGCGTGGGACAGGGTGTCTATGGCTACACCTTC	CSVGQGVYGYTF
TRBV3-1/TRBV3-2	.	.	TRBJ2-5	TGTGCCAGCAGCCAAGTACGCAGGCTCGAAGAGACCCAGTACTTC	CASSQVRRLEETQYF
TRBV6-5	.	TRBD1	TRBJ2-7	TGTGCCAGCAGGGGAGGACAGGGGGGGACCTACGAGCAGTACTTC	CASRGGQGGTYEQYF
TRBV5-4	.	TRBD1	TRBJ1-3	TGTGCCAGCAGCTTTGGGACAGGGGCTGGAAACACCATATATTTT	CASSFGTGAGNTIYF
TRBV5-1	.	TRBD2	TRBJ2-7	TGCGCCAGCAGCCAGGGACTAGCGGGGGACGAGCAGTACTTC	CASSQGLAGDEQYF
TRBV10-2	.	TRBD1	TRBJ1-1	TGCGCCAGCAGTGAGTCGAGAGGACAGGGAAAGGATGAAGCTTTCTTT	CASSESRGQGKDEAFF
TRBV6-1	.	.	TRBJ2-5	TGTGCCAGCAGTGAAGCGTCCCGCACCGGGACCCAGTACTTC	CASSEASRTGTQYF
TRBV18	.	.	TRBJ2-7	TGTGCCAGCTCACCCGCTTCGGCCTACGAGCAGTACTTC	CASSPASAYEQYF
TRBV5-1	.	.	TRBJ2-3	TGCGCCAGCAGCTTGGCCCGCCCCCGGAGGACGCAGTATTTT	CASSLARPRRTQYF
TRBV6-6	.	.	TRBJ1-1	TGTGCCAGCAGTTACCCATTTAAAGCGAACACTGAAGCTTTCTTT	CASSYPFKANTEAFF
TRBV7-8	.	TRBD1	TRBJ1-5	TGTGCCAGCAGCCCGGGACAGGGGAGGTTCCCAAGTAGCAATCAGCCCCAGCATTTT	CASSPGQGRFPSSNQPQHF